This T cell receptor beta chain was sequenced for a study of blood T cell repertoires in COVID-19. This clone was seen a few times. The method was immunoSEQ multiplex PCR; TCRdb's version includes in-frame clones alone and lacks a portion of them. The sample shows about 75,000 clones, roughly 87% of them seen only once. Deletions cut 1 base from V and 7 bases from J, with 11 bases between. Germline assignment: CDR1 GTSNPN and CDR2 SVGIG (reference sequence). The CDR3 is made up of 13 amino acids. Sequenced: peripheral blood. This chain connects TRBV30 to TRBJ1-5, with TRBD1 as a possible D gene (6 bases). This clonotype originated in a woman aged 45 to 65 with acute or convalescent COVID-19. CDR3 in amino acids: CAWSEGGLQPQHF. The CDR3 DNA is TGTGCCTGGAGTGAAGGGGGATTACAGCCCCAGCATTTT.